There are many counts of the clone carrying this T cell receptor (beta chain). The antigen remains undetermined. The data were taken from a study of identical twins. Everyone who donated was a healthy Caucasian. Template switching created a universal primer site, and the cDNA included unique molecular identifiers. From the 5' RACE reads, TCRdb called clonotypes with MiXCR, one entry per CDR3 protein. The table shows around 250,000 distinct CDR3 sequences, with roughly 13% occurring only once. Whole-study findings and limits: Conclusions leaned on cross-sectional statistical analysis and did not track the same donors over time.

This same sample was also part of a study on yellow fever vaccine responses in identical twins. That source reports: Reportedly, twins showed a vaccine T cell response that looked partly convergent and partly personalized.

Material: memory (CD45RO+) T cells sorted from blood. The sequence derives from a young woman in good health.

In DNA, the CDR3 is TGCAGTGCTAGAGCGGGGGGAGAGACCCAGTACTTC. It yields the protein CSARAGGETQYF. This chain uses TRBV20-1 with TRBJ2-5, with 7 bases fitting TRBD2. The CDR3 is made up of 12 amino acids. Germline CDR1 DFQATT, CDR2 SNEGSKA (reference sequence). J lost 4 bases, V lost 1 base, and 0 bases had no gene match.